Presented here are 3 T cell receptor beta chains from one specimen sequenced in a study of T-cell memory formation after mild COVID-19. MiXCR, applied by TCRdb to the 5' RACE reads, yields one record per CDR3 protein. The sample has about 410,000 distinct CDR3 sequences, about a quarter seen once. Sequencing was performed on PBMCs or a T cell subset sorted from them (not recorded which). Receptors were obtained from an adult woman who had mild COVID-19 (a few samples of this study predate the infection). Cell type and time point are not known.

This clonotype was counted a few times. This chain connects TRBV6-5 to TRBJ1-2; maybe TRBD1 (5 bases). CDR1 and CDR2 from the germline V gene are MNHEY and SVGAGI. V was shortened by 4 bases and J by 7 bases, with 16 bases between the two germline ends. The CDR3 contains 14 residues. The CDR3 nucleotides read TGTGCCAGCAGTTCCCCCTCGGGGGGACGTGGCTACACCTTC. The encoded protein is CASSSPSGGRGYTF.

The sample holds a few counts of this clonotype. V is TRBV7-2 and J is TRBJ2-7, with 11 positions matching TRBD2. With V trimmed by 3 bases and J by 6 bases, 4 bases remained unmatched. This CDR3 is 14 amino acids long. Per germline, CDR1 SGHTA and CDR2 FQGNSA. The CDR3 DNA reads as TGTGCCAGCAGCTTGGGACTAGCGGTAACCGAGCAGTACTTC. Its translation: CASSLGLAVTEQYF.

This clonotype was observed a single time. The chain combines TRBV3-1 with TRBJ2-6; D uncertain. The CDR3 length is 16 residues. The V and J ends lost 1 base and 0 bases respectively, with 7 bases between them. CDR1 LGHDT and CDR2 YNNKEL come from the germline V gene (reference sequence). The CDR3 DNA is TGTGCCAGCAGCCAAGGACCAGGCTCTGGGGCCAACGTCCTGACTTTC. It is translated as CASSQGPGSGANVLTF.